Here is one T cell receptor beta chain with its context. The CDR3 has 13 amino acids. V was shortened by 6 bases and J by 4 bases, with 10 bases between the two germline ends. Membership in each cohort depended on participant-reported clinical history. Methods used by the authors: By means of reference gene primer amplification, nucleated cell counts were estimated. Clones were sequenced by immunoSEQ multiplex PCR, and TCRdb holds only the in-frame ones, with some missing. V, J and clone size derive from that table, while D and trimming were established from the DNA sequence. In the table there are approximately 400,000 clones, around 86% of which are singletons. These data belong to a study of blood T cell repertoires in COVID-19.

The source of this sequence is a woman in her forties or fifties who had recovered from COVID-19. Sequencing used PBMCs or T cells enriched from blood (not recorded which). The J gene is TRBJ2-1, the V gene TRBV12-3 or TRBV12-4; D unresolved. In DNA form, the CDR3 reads TGTGCCAGCAGCTCGGAACTATACAATGAGCAGTTCTTC. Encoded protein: CASSSELYNEQFF.